One and the same sample provided the 30 T cell receptor beta chains below, sequenced in a study of blood T cell repertoires in COVID-19. Here immunoSEQ multiplex PCR was the method, and the copy in TCRdb shows in-frame clones only, minus some. The sample shows approximately 140,000 clones, about 80% of them seen only once. Specimen: peripheral blood. These receptors originate from a human donor in a cohort sampled during active COVID-19.

The V gene is TRBV7-2, the J gene TRBJ2-5; possible D gene TRBD2, 5 bases. CDR3 length equals 14 residues. V was cut by 5 bases and J by 1 base, with 11 bases left in between. Germline-derived CDR1 and CDR2 are SGHTA and FQGNSA. The CDR3 nucleotides read TGTGCCAGCAGCCGGAGCGGCGGCCAAGAGACCCAGTACTTC. Its translation: CASSRSGGQETQYF.

The V call is TRBV21-1, the J call TRBJ2-5; the DNA was not compared with TRBD1, the D call given in the table. TRBV21-1 constitutes a pseudogene. The CDR3 totals 15 residues. This CDR3 reads CASSKRNRGWETQYF. The CDR3 region has the DNA TGTGCCAGCAGCAAAAGGAACAGGGGGTGGGAGACCCAGTACTTC.

This chain uses TRBV19 with TRBJ1-2; D gene uncertain. This CDR3 region has 16 residues. The V end was cut by 3 bases, the J end by 4 bases, with 18 bases between. CDR1 LNHDA and CDR2 SQIVND come from the germline V gene (reference sequence). The CDR3 nucleotides are TGTGCCAGTAGTATTAGTTTTTCTTCCCCTTTCTATGGCTACACCTTC. Translated: CASSISFSSPFYGYTF.

The chain links TRBV7-2 to TRBJ1-5; D is unclear. V lost 1 base to trimming and J lost 7 bases, with 14 bases between them. CDR3 length: 15 residues. Germline V CDR1 and CDR2: SGHTA, FQGNSA. The DNA for the CDR3 is TGTGCCAGCAGCTTAGATCGGATCGGAGCACAGCCCCAGCATTTT. As protein: CASSLDRIGAQPQHF.

This sequence joins TRBV19 and TRBJ1-2; D remains ambiguous. There are 14 residues in the CDR3. Germline V lookup: CDR1 LNHDA, CDR2 SQIVND (reference sequence). V was clipped by 7 bases and J by 0 bases, with 12 bases between them. The CDR3 protein is CASKAAGANYGYTF. Here the CDR3 DNA reads TGTGCCAGTAAAGCGGCAGGAGCTAACTATGGCTACACCTTC.

V gene TRBV3-1 (or the pseudogene TRBV3-2) combines with J gene TRBJ2-7, with a weak D call TRBD2 (5 bases). The germline V gene has CDR1 LGHDT and CDR2 YNNKEL (reference sequence). Between the trimmed V and J ends, which lost 4 bases and 7 bases, there was a span of 14 bases. The CDR3 contains 13 residues. CDR3 DNA sequence: TGTGCCAGCAGCCCACTACTAGAGGGAGAGCAGTACTTC. As protein: CASSPLLEGEQYF.

The J gene is TRBJ2-1, the V gene TRBV7-2, with 11 nucleotides matching TRBD2. This CDR3 has 20 amino acids. J was trimmed by 0 bases and V by 0 bases; bases with no gene match: 10. CDR1 is SGHTA and CDR2 is FQGNSA in the germline V gene. The CDR3 nucleotides read TGTGCCAGCAGCTTAGCCCTAGCGGGGGGCCCCCTAAGCTCCTACAATGAGCAGTTCTTC. This sequence encodes CASSLALAGGPLSSYNEQFF. The full variable domain, its missing parts supplied by reference TRBV7-2 and TRBJ2-1, is GAGVSQSPSNKVTEKGKDVELRCDPISGHTALYWYRQSLGQGLEFLIYFQGNSAPDKSGLPSDRFSAERTGGSVSTLTIQRTQQEDSAVYLCASSLALAGGPLSSYNEQFFGPGTRLTVL.

This clone showed up just once. The CDR3 coding sequence is TGTGCCAGCAGTTTTCAAACAGGGTCCCGGGAGCTGTTTTTT. Translated: CASSFQTGSRELFF. The rearrangement links TRBV28 to TRBJ2-2, with TRBD1 as a possible D gene (6 bases). The V and J ends lost 3 bases and 9 bases respectively, with 14 bases between them. The CDR3 spans 14 residues. CDR1 is MDHEN and CDR2 is SYDVKM in the germline V gene.

The V gene is TRBV6-5, the J gene TRBJ2-1, with D possibly being TRBD1 (6 bases). CDR1 is MNHEY and CDR2 is SVGAGI in the germline V gene. This CDR3 has 14 amino acids. With 3 bases removed from V and 4 bases from J, the gap between germline ends came to 10 bases. The CDR3 region has the DNA TGTGCCAGCAGTTATTTAGGGGGTTACAATGAGCAGTTCTTC. Residues: CASSYLGGYNEQFF.

CDR3 DNA: TGTGCCAGCAGTGAACGGGGGTGGGAGACCCAGTACTTC. Translated, it gives CASSERGWETQYF. The genes are TRBV6-1 and TRBJ2-5; tentatively, D is TRBD2 (6 bases). The V gene lost 2 bases and the J gene lost 5 bases, with 9 bases spanning the gap. Germline V gene lookup returns CDR1 MNHNS and CDR2 SASEGT. The length of the CDR3 is 13 residues.

The V gene is TRBV27, the J gene TRBJ1-1; TRBD1 matches at 9 bases. The V and J ends lost 5 bases and 11 bases, in that order; junction bases with no gene match: 6. Germline CDR1 and CDR2: MNHEY and SMNVEV (reference sequence). The CDR3 extends over 12 amino acids. CDR3 in amino acids: CASSPDRGIAFF. The CDR3 bases are TGTGCCAGCAGTCCCGACAGGGGGATCGCTTTCTTT.

V is TRBV5-1 and J is TRBJ2-7; TRBD2 agrees at 12 bases. CDR3 size: 15 residues. Germline V gene lookup returns CDR1 SGHRS and CDR2 YFSETQ. J lost 7 bases, V lost 0 bases, and 5 bases had no gene match. This CDR3 is CASSLALAGGREQYF. The CDR3 DNA reads TGCGCCAGCAGCTTGGCCCTAGCGGGGGGGCGTGAGCAGTACTTC.

The chain links TRBV5-4 to TRBJ2-1, with TRBD1 matching 9 bases. The germline gives CDR1 SGHNT, CDR2 YYREEE (reference sequence). This CDR3 comprises 14 residues. V dropped 3 bases and J dropped 9; count of bases not matched to a gene: 7. CDR3 nucleotide sequence: TGTGCCAGCAGCTGGCGGACAGGGGATTTTGAGCAGTTCTTC. Translating gives CASSWRTGDFEQFF.

The rearrangement joins TRBV7-9 to TRBJ2-5; D ambiguous. Germline-derived CDR1 and CDR2 are SEHNR and FQNEAQ (reference sequence). The CDR3 length is 17 residues. V was shortened by 4 bases and J by 1 base, with 19 bases between the two germline ends. CDR3 sequence (DNA): TGTGCCAGCAGCTACCCGACGGCGGTCCGAAGCCAAGAGACCCAGTACTTC. It encodes CASSYPTAVRSQETQYF.

CDR3 amino acids: CASSLSDRGPNYGYTF. The CDR3 nucleotides are TGTGCCAGCAGTTTATCAGACAGGGGCCCTAACTATGGCTACACCTTC. This chain uses TRBV28 with TRBJ1-2, with TRBD1 identical over 8 bases. CDR1 MDHEN and CDR2 SYDVKM come from the germline V gene. The CDR3 is 16 residues long. The V and J ends lost 1 base and 0 bases, in that order; junction bases with no gene match: 4.

The rearrangement links TRBV3-1 (or the pseudogene TRBV3-2) to TRBJ2-2, with no clear D. The CDR3 is made up of 13 amino acids. CDR1 is LGHDT, CDR2 YNNKEL, per germline (reference sequence). Trimming cost V 8 bases and J 2 bases, with 9 bases left between them. CDR3 sequence: CASGDINTGELFF. In DNA form, the CDR3 reads TGTGCCAGCGGTGACATAAACACCGGGGAGCTGTTTTTT.

This rearrangement joins TRBV7-8 to TRBJ2-3; TRBD2 is a possible D gene (5 bases). The CDR3 is 16 residues long. CDR1 and CDR2 (germline): SGHVS, FQNEAQ. Trimming took 0 bases from V and 4 from J, leaving 14 bases between them. The CDR3 region is CASSLASGLRADTQYF. The CDR3 DNA follows: TGTGCCAGCAGCTTAGCGTCGGGGTTGAGGGCAGATACGCAGTATTTT.

The V gene is TRBV5-5, the J gene TRBJ2-2, with TRBD1 matching over 8 bases. The CDR3 runs to 15 residues. The germline gives CDR1 SGHKS, CDR2 YYEKEE (reference sequence). Germline trimming cut 3 bases from V and 0 bases from J; bases unmatched to any gene: 1. Here the CDR3 reads CASSSTGANTGELFF. The DNA of the CDR3 is TGTGCCAGCAGCTCGACAGGGGCGAACACCGGGGAGCTGTTTTTT.

Here the CDR3 reads CASSTTGEQFF. In DNA, the CDR3 is TGTGCCAGCAGTACGACAGGTGAGCAGTTCTTC. The rearrangement uses TRBV28 and TRBJ2-1, with D perhaps matching TRBD1 (6 bases). The CDR3 consists of 11 residues. The V gene lost 5 bases and the J gene lost 9 bases, with 8 bases spanning the gap. The germline V gene encodes CDR1 MDHEN and CDR2 SYDVKM.

The rearrangement uses TRBV5-4 and TRBJ2-1; 10 bases align to TRBD2. From germline, CDR1 is SGHNT and CDR2 YYREEE (reference sequence). V dropped 0 bases and J dropped 9; count of bases not matched to a gene: 9. CDR3 length: 16 amino acids. The CDR3 DNA reads as TGTGCCAGCAGCTTGGCCCCAGCGGGGGGGCCTGGTGAGCAGTTCTTC. Translated, it gives CASSLAPAGGPGEQFF.

This clone was seen a single time. The V call is TRBV7-8, the J call TRBJ1-4; 9 nucleotides align to TRBD1. Germline assignment: CDR1 SGHVS and CDR2 FQNEAQ. Losses at the gene ends were 5 bases for V and 2 bases for J; bases not matched to a gene: 6. The CDR3 totals 16 residues. The CDR3 sequence: CASSRDREPTNEKLFF. The CDR3 nucleotides are TGTGCCAGCAGCCGGGACAGGGAGCCGACTAATGAAAAACTGTTTTTT.

The chain has TRBV4-1 and TRBJ2-5; D is possibly TRBD2 (6 bases). This CDR3 is 14 amino acids long. Germline-derived CDR1 and CDR2 are MGHRA and YSYEKL. Trimming pared 5 bases from V and 9 bases from J, leaving 19 bases between. CDR3 sequence: CASSKTGTAEAQYF. DNA for the CDR3: TGCGCCAGCAGCAAAACCGGGACTGCGGAAGCCCAGTACTTC.

This clone showed up just once. The rearrangement joins TRBV28 to TRBJ1-1, with D hard to call. From germline, CDR1 is MDHEN and CDR2 SYDVKM. V lost 2 bases, J lost 11 bases, and 12 bases lay in between. The CDR3 loop spans 12 amino acids. The CDR3 nucleotides are TGTGCCAGCAGTTTAAACAGCGGAGGGGCTTTCTTT. Translated, it gives CASSLNSGGAFF. The complete variable domain, with remaining parts taken from reference TRBV28 and TRBJ1-1, reads DVKVTQSSRYLVKRTGEKVFLECVQDMDHENMFWYRQDPGLGLRLIYFSYDVKMKEKGDIPEGYSVSREKKERFSLILESASTNQTSMYLCASSLNSGGAFFGQGTRLTVV.

The chain has TRBV2 and TRBJ2-7; 9 bases map to TRBD1. The CDR3 extends over 17 amino acids. The germline V gene has CDR1 SNHLY and CDR2 FYNNEI. V trimming: 3 bases; J trimming: 2 bases; junction bases outside the gene matches: 11. DNA of the CDR3: TGTGCCAGCAGTGACCCCGCAGGGACAGGGCCTACCTACGAGCAGTACTTC. Protein product: CASSDPAGTGPTYEQYF.

The gene calls are TRBV24-1 and TRBJ2-3; no definite D call. Germline V gene sequence: CDR1 KGHDR, CDR2 SFDVKD. The CDR3 contains 15 residues. With 3 bases removed from V and 0 bases from J, the gap between germline ends came to 9 bases. The CDR3 DNA is TGTGCCACCAGTGATCCCCTGGCTAGCACAGATACGCAGTATTTT. Translated: CATSDPLASTDTQYF.

A single count supports this clone. The chain has TRBV7-2 and TRBJ2-1; TRBD2 matches at 8 bases. This CDR3 spans 16 amino acids. In germline, CDR1 is SGHTA, CDR2 FQGNSA. J lost 7 bases, V lost 7 bases, and 15 bases had no gene match. The CDR3 region has the DNA TGTGCCAGCACCAAGATCGGGGGGGCCAAAGAGAATGAGCAGTTCTTC. Translating gives CASTKIGGAKENEQFF. Using reference TRBV7-2 and TRBJ2-1 for the parts outside the CDR3, the full variable domain is GAGVSQSPSNKVTEKGKDVELRCDPISGHTALYWYRQSLGQGLEFLIYFQGNSAPDKSGLPSDRFSAERTGGSVSTLTIQRTQQEDSAVYLCASTKIGGAKENEQFFGPGTRLTVL.

This chain joins TRBV7-9 and TRBJ1-5; unclear D gene. The V and J ends lost 1 base and 10 bases respectively, with 14 bases between them. Germline loops: CDR1 SEHNR, CDR2 FQNEAQ (reference sequence). This CDR3 is built from 14 residues. CDR3 amino acids: CASSLGTKSAPQHF. CDR3 DNA sequence: TGTGCCAGCAGCTTAGGCACTAAATCAGCCCCCCAGCATTTT.

CDR3 nucleotides: TGTGCCAGCAGGCAGGTCGCGAACACTGAAGCTTTCTTT. This encodes CASRQVANTEAFF. The chain carries TRBV6-5 and TRBJ1-1; no clear D gene. V lost 6 bases to trimming and J lost 1 base, with 9 bases between them. Germline V gene data show CDR1 as MNHEY and CDR2 as SVGAGI. The CDR3 has 13 residues.

About this clone itself: Other DNA sequences of this sample code for an identical CDR3. J is TRBJ1-5 and V is TRBV7-2, with 7 nucleotides matching TRBD1. Germline CDR1 and CDR2: SGHTA and FQGNSA. This CDR3 spans 15 amino acids. The J segment lost 3 bases and the V segment lost 1 base, leaving 3 bases of the junction unmatched. CDR3 amino acids: CASSLEQGPNQPQHF. DNA for the CDR3: TGTGCCAGCAGCTTAGAACAGGGGCCCAATCAGCCCCAGCATTTT.

The J gene is TRBJ1-1, the V gene TRBV19; TRBD1 matches 7 bases. The CDR3 extends over 13 amino acids. After removal of 8 bases from V and 1 base from J, the junction contained 4 bases not matched to a gene. Per germline, CDR1 LNHDA and CDR2 SQIVND (reference sequence). CDR3 nucleotides: TGTGCCAGTGGACAGGAGGGGAACACTGAAGCTTTCTTT. This translates into CASGQEGNTEAFF.